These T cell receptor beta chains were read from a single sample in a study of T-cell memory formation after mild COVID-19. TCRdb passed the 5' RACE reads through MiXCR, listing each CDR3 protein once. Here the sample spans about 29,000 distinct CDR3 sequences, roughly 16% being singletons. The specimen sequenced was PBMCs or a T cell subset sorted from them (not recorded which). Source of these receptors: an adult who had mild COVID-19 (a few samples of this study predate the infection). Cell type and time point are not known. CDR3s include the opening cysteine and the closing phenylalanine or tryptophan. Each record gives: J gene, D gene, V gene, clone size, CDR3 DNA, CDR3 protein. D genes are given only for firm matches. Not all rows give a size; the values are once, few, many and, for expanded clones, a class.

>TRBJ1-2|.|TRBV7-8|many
TGTGCCAGCAGCTTACTACAGGGCGAGGATGGCTACACCTTC
CASSLLQGEDGYTF
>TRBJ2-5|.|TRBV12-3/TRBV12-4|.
TGTGCCAGCAGTTTCGGGGGTAGGGAGACCCAGTACTTC
CASSFGGRETQYF
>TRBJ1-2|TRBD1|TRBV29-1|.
TGCAGCGCCTTGGGACAGGATAACTATGGCTACACCTTC
CSALGQDNYGYTF
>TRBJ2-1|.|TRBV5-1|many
TGCGCCAGCATCCGCGGGACCGGGGGCTACAATGAGCAGTTCTTC
CASIRGTGGYNEQFF
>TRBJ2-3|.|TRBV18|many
TGTGCCAGCTCACCAATGAGGGATCGAGATACGCAGTATTTT
CASSPMRDRDTQYF
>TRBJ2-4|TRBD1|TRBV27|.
TGTGCCAGCAGTTCGCGGACAGGGGTGGACATTCAGTACTTC
CASSSRTGVDIQYF
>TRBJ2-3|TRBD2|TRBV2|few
TGTGCCAGCACCGGGACTAGCGTAGATACGCAGTATTTT
CASTGTSVDTQYF
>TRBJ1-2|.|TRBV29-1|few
TGCAGCGTTGAGTGGCAGCAAAACTATGGCTACACCTTC
CSVEWQQNYGYTF
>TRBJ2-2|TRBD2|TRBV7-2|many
TGTGCCAGCAGAAGCAGCGGGAGCGGCACCGGGGAGCTGTTTTTT
CASRSSGSGTGELFF
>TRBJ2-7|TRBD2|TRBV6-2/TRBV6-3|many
TGTGCCAGCATGGGGGATAGCGGGAACTACGAGCAGTACTTC
CASMGDSGNYEQYF
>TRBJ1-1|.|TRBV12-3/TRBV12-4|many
TGTGCCAGCAGTTTGTGGTCGGGGGACCGGCAAGCTTTCTTT
CASSLWSGDRQAFF
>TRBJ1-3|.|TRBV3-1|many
TGTGCCAGCACAAGGGAGGGCGACACCATATATTTT
CASTREGDTIYF
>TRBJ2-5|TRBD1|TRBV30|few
TGTGCCTGGTCCGGGACAGGAGAGACCCAGTACTTC
CAWSGTGETQYF
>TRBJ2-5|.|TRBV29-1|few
TGCAGCGTTAGGGGTGGGGTGGAGACCCAGTACTTC
CSVRGGVETQYF
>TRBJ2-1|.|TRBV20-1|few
TGCAGTGCTATAAGCCCCCTCTCCTACAATGAGCAGTTCTTC
CSAISPLSYNEQFF